This TCR beta chain was documented in a study of CD8+ T cells in alopecia areata. The overall study: Treated patients were dosed with oral tofacitinib, taking 5 to 10 mg twice daily. Scalp area affected, as a percentage, set the severity score of treated patients.

Study conclusions and caveats: It was lesional scalp, especially alopecia totalis/universalis, that showed higher clonality than normal scalp.

RNA was isolated and reverse transcribed to cDNA, the sequencing template. Method: immunoSEQ multiplex PCR; TCRdb's copy keeps in-frame clones and lacks some. The sample lists hundreds of thousands of clones; about 62% were seen once. Treatment: oral pan-JAK inhibitor, 5-10 mg twice daily. Germline CDR1 and CDR2: SEHNR and FQNEAQ (reference sequence). Trimming took off 5 bases at V and 0 bases at J, with 13 bases between the two ends. The CDR3 has 15 residues. On this clone itself: Antigen specificity is unknown.

The sample consisted of CD4+ T cells sorted from blood, taken at approximately week 52, from a patient treated with tofacitinib. The chain combines TRBV7-9 with TRBJ2-5; either TRBD1 or TRBD2 may fit D (5 bases each). The sequence was collected from a human donor with alopecia areata. CDR3 DNA sequence: TGTGCCAGCAGCGTAGGGGACGGCTACCAAGAGACCCAGTACTTC. This sequence encodes CASSVGDGYQETQYF.